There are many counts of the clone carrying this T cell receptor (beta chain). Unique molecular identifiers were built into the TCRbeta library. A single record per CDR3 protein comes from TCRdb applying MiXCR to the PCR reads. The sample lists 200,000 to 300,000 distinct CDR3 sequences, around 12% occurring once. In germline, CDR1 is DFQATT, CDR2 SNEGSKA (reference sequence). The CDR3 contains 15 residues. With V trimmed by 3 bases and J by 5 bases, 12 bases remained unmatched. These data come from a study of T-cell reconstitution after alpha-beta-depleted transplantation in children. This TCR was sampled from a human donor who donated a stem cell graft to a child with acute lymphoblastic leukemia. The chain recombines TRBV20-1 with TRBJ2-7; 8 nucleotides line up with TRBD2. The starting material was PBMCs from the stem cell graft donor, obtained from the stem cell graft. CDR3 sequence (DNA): TGCAGTGCTAGGTTAGGTGGCGGGAGGCCTCACGAGCAGTACTTC. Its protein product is CSARLGGGRPHEQYF.